This T cell receptor beta chain came from a study of blood T cell repertoires in COVID-19. Original handling: Counts of nucleated cells, estimated from reference gene primer amplification, were obtained. The repertoire was sequenced with immunoSEQ multiplex PCR; TCRdb's copy has only in-frame clones and lacks some. V and J calls and clone size follow that table, whereas D and trimming were derived from the DNA. The table records around 200,000 clones, just under 90% of them present only once. With 7 bases removed from V and 1 base from J, the gap between germline ends came to 17 bases. CDR1 and CDR2 (germline): SGHTA, FQGNSA. The CDR3 runs to 16 residues.

The gene calls are TRBV7-2 and TRBJ2-1; D possibly corresponds to TRBD2 (5 bases). The source is a man between 60 and 70 years old who had recovered from COVID-19. Sequenced sample: peripheral blood. The CDR3 bases are TGTGCCAGCACCGCGCCGGGCGGGTTTTCCTACAATGAGCAGTTCTTC. Its translation is CASTAPGGFSYNEQFF.